The TCR beta chain described here comes from a study of blood T cell repertoires in COVID-19. Germline CDR1 is SNHLY and CDR2 is FYNNEI. There are 15 residues in the CDR3. V gave up 2 bases and J gave up 4 bases; unmatched junction bases: 6. In the original workflow: Nucleated cell number was recorded as an estimate derived from reference gene primer amplification. The assay was immunoSEQ multiplex PCR, and TCRdb's table has in-frame clones only and misses some. V, J and clone size derive from that table, while D and trimming were established from the DNA sequence. The data show a few hundred thousand clones, with 85% seen just once and around 20% held by the top ten. Participant ages covered about 18 to 100 years across 24 US areas. Clinical history as reported by participants underpinned cohort assignment.

The sample comprised PBMCs or T cells enriched from blood (not recorded which). The chain recombines TRBV2 with TRBJ2-7; 9 nucleotides agree with TRBD2. The receptor was isolated from a middle-aged man who had recovered from COVID-19. DNA of the CDR3: TGTGCCAGCAGTGAATCCGCGGGAGGGGTGTACGAGCAGTACTTC. This codes for CASSESAGGVYEQYF.